Described below is a single TCR beta chain sequence and its context. Its cognate antigen has yet to be identified. No base-level quality is on record; no much larger clone is a single base apart. The same CDR3 can be traced to other DNA sequences in this sample. The sample's time point label is to be understood as: week 47, end of study. Every vaccine dose consisted of 300 ug of a 20-mer mutant IDH1 peptide in Montanide, administered subcutaneously together with topical imiquimod. Across visits V03 through V10, patients got a total of eight vaccinations, given in weeks 1, 3, 5, 7, 11, 15, 19 and 23. Newly diagnosed WHO grade 3 or 4 IDH1-mutant astrocytomas showing loss of nuclear ATRX were present in the donors. The samples were drawn from NOA16, a multicentre, single-arm, open-label phase I trial in Germany that tested a mutant IDH1 peptide vaccine in humans for the first time. Genomic DNA for TCRB sequencing was extracted from EDTA blood using the DNeasy Blood and Tissue Kit.

V gives up 3 bases and J gives up 8 bases, and the segment between their germline ends measures 14 bases. Reading the germline V gene gives CDR1 SGDLS and CDR2 YYNGEE. The cysteine opens and the phenylalanine closes a CDR3 of 13 amino acids. Just the 39-base CDR3 DNA is kept, in frame starting at base 1. The data originate from a study of a mutant IDH1 vaccine in newly diagnosed glioma (dated by TCRdb to the early 2020s). About the study as a whole: Vaccination began 4-6 weeks after radiotherapy alone, or alongside temozolomide cycles in the chemotherapy-containing groups. Of the 30 or so patients who were treated, about 62% were male and 37.5% were female, and the mean age was roughly 40 years. Before enrollment, most patients had been given radiochemotherapy with temozolomide as standard therapy, while the rest had received either radiotherapy alone or temozolomide alone. Visit V12 was the week-35 safety follow-up and visit V13 was the week-47 end of study. Peripheral blood samples were drawn at six visits, namely V03 (baseline), V05, V07, V10, V12 and V13. Longitudinal TCRB deep sequencing was performed for about two dozen treated patients wherever samples were available for exploratory analyses.

The full study reports these points: It was noted by the authors that analyses of patient blood samples could not be reproduced owing to sample limitations. PBMC samples for TCRB deep sequencing were selected based on availability. No apparent relationship was observed between pseudoprogression and alterations in the top peripheral T cell clonotypes detected by TCRB sequencing. Immune responses induced by the vaccine were seen in about 93% of patients across multiple MHC alleles.

The library was obtained by the immunoSEQ multiplex PCR assay. Rearranged TCR beta chain sequences were amplified using the hsTCRB Kit according to the manufacturer's protocol. TCRB libraries were sequenced on an Illumina MiSeq. The study's processing was this. The kit vendor's proprietary platform handled demultiplexing, trimming and gene mapping. As stored in TCRdb, this immuneACCESS dataset retains in-frame rearrangements with V and J assigned. A fraction of the clones does not appear; measured against another copy, unresolved V genes explain less than half of the discrepancy, and the remainder lacks a known reason. That table is the source of V, J and clone size, and D and trimming were worked out from the DNA. This sample lists tens of thousands of clones; 75% were detected once. 5.3% of the sample is in the top ten clones.

This specimen was PBMCs, taken from a glioma patient whose treatment included an IDH1 peptide vaccine. The rearrangement joined TRBV9 to TRBJ1-1, with the D gene uncertain. The TCR originated in a man aged 45-65 years with glioma. The DNA sequence follows: TGTGCCAGCAGCGCGGATCGAGTGGGGGAAGCTTTCTTT. This translates into CASSADRVGEAFF.